The source of this T cell receptor beta chain is a study of cytomegalovirus exposure and HLA in healthy donors. TCRdb's table, derived via immunoSEQ multiplex PCR, lists solely in-frame clones and lacks some. This repertoire shows 90,000 to 150,000 clones, roughly 83% found once; its top ten account for nearly 5%. With respect to this clone: Its target is unknown.

Whole-study findings and limits: Some TCR beta chains (around 180 of them) were listed as cytomegalovirus-associated. In vitro work confirmed that a few CMV-associated chains recognize CMV antigens.

The CDR3 covers 11 residues. The germline V gene has CDR1 SGHAT and CDR2 FQDESV (reference sequence). J was trimmed by 7 bases and V by 8 bases; bases with no gene match: 3. This sequence was found in a man younger than 30 in good health and CMV-seronegative. Material: PBMCs. The chain combines TRBV11-1 with TRBJ1-1; 8 nucleotides line up with TRBD1. This CDR3 reads CASRDRYEAFF. The CDR3 DNA reads TGTGCCAGCCGGGACAGGTATGAAGCTTTCTTT.